This TCR beta chain was sequenced for a study of blood T cell repertoires in COVID-19. Study details: COVID-19 samples, acute and convalescent, were from the United States, Italy and Spain.

As originally analysed: Amplifying reference gene primers gave estimates of nucleated cell counts. The assay was immunoSEQ multiplex PCR, and TCRdb's table has in-frame clones only and misses some. V and J calls and clone size are as listed in that table; D and trimming were resolved from the DNA. Among approximately 300,000 clones listed, 85% were seen once. The V gene end was trimmed by 6 bases and the J gene end by 6 bases; junction bases not matched to a gene: 10. The CDR3 loop spans 17 amino acids. Germline-derived CDR1 and CDR2 are SNHLY and FYNNEI. Recruits, aged roughly 18 to 90 years, lived in 20 to 30 US areas. Exposed study participants had met a COVID-19 case within 2 weeks before entry.

The TCR comes from a woman in her 30s who had been exposed to COVID-19. J is TRBJ2-1 and V is TRBV2; TRBD2 aligns across 14 bases. The material sequenced was PBMCs or T cells enriched from blood (not recorded which). This CDR3 reads CASRRLTSGRARNEQFF. CDR3 DNA: TGTGCCAGCAGACGCCTGACTAGCGGGAGGGCCCGCAATGAGCAGTTCTTC. Full variable domain (outside the CDR3, taken from reference TRBV2 and TRBJ2-1): EPEVTQTPSHQVTQMGQEVILRCVPISNHLYFYWYRQILGQKVEFLVSFYNNEISEKSEIFDDQFSVERPDGSNFTLKIRSTKLEDSAMYFCASRRLTSGRARNEQFFGPGTRLTVL.